The T cell receptor beta chain described here comes from a study of T cell repertoires in cytomegalovirus infection. Study at large: Public TCR beta signature analysis indicated the presence of both CMV infection and matching HLA type.

Findings and caveats of the study: Within the response measured ex vivo, HLA-C-restricted CMV-specific TCR beta clonotypes were dominant.

Trimming cost V 3 bases and J 6 bases, with 9 bases left between them. The CDR3 is made up of 13 amino acids. From the reads, TCRdb called clonotypes with MiXCR, one entry per CDR3 protein. This table holds approximately 770,000 distinct CDR3 sequences, 25% to 30% found once. This clonotype was observed a few times. The antigen is unknown. This clonotype was sampled from a human donor in good health (CMV status not recorded). Some clones in this sample may be carry-over from other donors' samples. The V gene is TRBV12-3 or TRBV12-4, the J gene TRBJ1-5, with D tentatively TRBD1 (6 bases). The starting material was cultured CD8+ T cells from PBMCs, obtained from culture after CMV antigen stimulation. The CDR3 bases are TGTGCCAGCAGTTTCACGGGGGCTCAGCCCCAGCATTTT. Its translation is CASSFTGAQPQHF.